The entry below describes one TCR beta chain. The antigen is undetermined. CDR3 length: 17 amino acids. Germline V lookup: CDR1 SGDLS, CDR2 YYNGEE. Trimming pared 3 bases from V and 5 bases from J, leaving 23 bases between. The sample originates from a study of shared clonotypes between healthy human individuals. Whole-study results and caveats: With few donors, the genetic and exposure-history diversity represented was limited.

This table comes from immunoSEQ multiplex PCR, and its TCRdb copy is limited to in-frame clones, with some not included. The data hold millions of clones, with roughly 91% observed a single time. The naive CD8 subset, CD45RO-negative cells positively selected for CCR7, excluded terminally differentiated effector memory CD45RA+ cells. Those who donated, Caucasian adults without exception, all lived in Nashville, Tennessee. The origin of this receptor is a man aged 18 to 30 in good health. Some clones in this sample may be carry-over from other donors' samples. V is TRBV9 and J is TRBJ2-5, with D possibly matching TRBD2 (6 bases). Sequencing was done on a sample of naive CD8+ T cells from PBMCs. Here the CDR3 reads CASSDSFGTGWAETQYF. DNA of the CDR3: TGTGCCAGCAGCGATTCTTTCGGGACTGGCTGGGCGGAGACCCAGTACTTC.